The rows below give T cell receptor beta chains drawn from one sample of a study of CD8+ T cells in alopecia areata. Assay used: immunoSEQ multiplex PCR; TCRdb lists only in-frame clones, some missing. The sample has approximately 200,000 clones, less than 45% seen once. The sample consisted of CD4+ T cells sorted from blood, taken at approximately week 37, from a patient treated with tofacitinib. All receptors derive from a human donor with alopecia areata. Each CDR3 is given with its conserved first and last residue. A D gene is named only where the DNA matches it firmly. Where a row states a size, it is once, few, many or the class of an expanded clone; other rows omit it.

cdr3_aa,cdr3_nt,j_call,v_call,clone_size,d_call
CASSPRVGDNEQFF,TGTGCCAGCTCCCCCCGAGTAGGCGACAATGAGCAGTTCTTC,TRBJ2-1,TRBV18,NA,NA
CAWSGPYYNEQFF,TGTGCCTGGTCCGGACCCTACTACAATGAGCAGTTCTTC,TRBJ2-1,TRBV30,NA,NA
CASSPDSPRVEQFF,TGTGCCAGCAGCCCGGACTCCCCCAGGGTTGAGCAGTTCTTC,TRBJ2-1,TRBV7-2,few,NA
CASSATSGNEFF,TGTGCCAGCAGCGCCACTAGCGGGAACGAGTTCTTC,TRBJ2-1,TRBV14,NA,TRBD2
CASSSYNEQFF,TGTGCCAGCAGCTCGTACAATGAGCAGTTCTTC,TRBJ2-1,TRBV5-6,few,NA
CASSLGLGTGGNYGYTF,TGTGCCAGCAGCTTAGGGCTTGGGACAGGGGGGAACTATGGCTACACCTTC,TRBJ1-2,TRBV7-2,NA,TRBD1
CASSSMGGGYTF,TGTGCCAGCAGCTCCATGGGCGGTGGCTACACCTTC,TRBJ1-2,TRBV9,NA,NA
CASSLFMGNEKLFF,TGCGCCAGCAGCTTGTTTATGGGGAATGAAAAACTGTTTTTT,TRBJ1-4,TRBV5-1,NA,NA
CASSRLDRGPLGEQFF,TGTGCCAGCAGTAGGCTGGACAGGGGGCCTCTTGGTGAGCAGTTCTTC,TRBJ2-1,TRBV28,few,TRBD1
CASSVEDRYYGYTF,TGTGCCAGCAGCGTAGAGGACAGGTACTATGGCTACACCTTC,TRBJ1-2,TRBV9,NA,TRBD1
CASSLGRAGTQYF,TGTGCCAGCAGTCTCGGGAGAGCGGGGACCCAGTACTTC,TRBJ2-5,TRBV7-2,few,NA
CASSLNTGELFF,TGTGCCAGCAGCTTGAACACCGGGGAGCTGTTTTTT,TRBJ2-2,TRBV9,once,NA
CASSLGRSYEQYF,TGTGCCAGCAGCTTAGGGCGGTCCTACGAGCAGTACTTC,TRBJ2-7,TRBV7-9,NA,NA
CASSIRMEQFF,TGTGCCAGTAGTATTAGAATGGAGCAGTTCTTC,TRBJ2-1,TRBV19,NA,NA
CASSFGQTTYEQYF,TGTGCCAGCAGCTTCGGGCAGACTACCTACGAGCAGTACTTC,TRBJ2-7,TRBV5-6,NA,NA
CASSLSRDGANVLTF,TGTGCCAGCAGCTTATCCAGGGATGGGGCCAACGTCCTGACTTTC,TRBJ2-6,TRBV7-3,NA,NA
CASSGRQKFGPDF,TGTGCCAGCAGCGGCAGACAAAAGTTTGGGCCTGACTTC,TRBJ2-7,TRBV6-6,NA,NA
CASSLEISTDTQYF,TGTGCCAGCAGCTTAGAGATTAGCACAGATACGCAGTATTTT,TRBJ2-3,TRBV5-4,few,NA
CASISFSGNTIYF,TGTGCCAGCATCTCCTTCTCTGGAAACACCATATATTTT,TRBJ1-3,TRBV4-2,NA,NA
CAWSVQGVYGDTQYF,TGTGCCTGGAGTGTGCAGGGCGTCTATGGCGATACGCAGTATTTT,TRBJ2-3,TRBV30,once,NA
CASSPVGQRETQYF,TGTGCCAGCAGCCCGGTTGGACAGCGGGAGACCCAGTACTTC,TRBJ2-5,TRBV7-6,NA,NA
CAIAGAVNTEAFF,TGTGCCATTGCAGGGGCGGTGAACACTGAAGCTTTCTTT,TRBJ1-1,TRBV10-3,NA,NA
CASSHGQGNYGYTF,TGTGCCAGCAGCCACGGACAGGGAAACTATGGCTACACCTTC,TRBJ1-2,TRBV7-2,NA,TRBD1
CASSSAWGYTF,TGTGCCAGCAGCTCCGCATGGGGCTACACCTTC,TRBJ1-2,TRBV7-9,NA,NA
CAWNGGILDTQYF,TGTGCCTGGAATGGCGGGATCTTAGATACGCAGTATTTT,TRBJ2-3,TRBV30,few,NA
CASSQLVGFIQYF,TGCGCCAGCAGCCAACTTGTGGGGTTCATTCAGTACTTC,TRBJ2-4,TRBV4-1,NA,NA
CASRSSTDTQYF,TGTGCCAGCAGATCTAGCACAGATACGCAGTATTTT,TRBJ2-3,TRBV6-5,NA,NA
CASTGISPRRPFEQYF,TGTGCCAGCACGGGGATTTCCCCGCGAAGACCCTTCGAGCAGTACTTC,TRBJ2-7,TRBV2,NA,NA
CASRTSTVTYEQYF,TGCGCCAGCAGGACGTCGACAGTTACCTACGAGCAGTACTTC,TRBJ2-7,TRBV5-1,NA,NA
CASSLVTSGRGDNEQFF,TGTGCCAGCAGCTTAGTTACTAGCGGGAGAGGTGACAATGAGCAGTTCTTC,TRBJ2-1,TRBV7-2,few,TRBD2
CATSRSLGLGGYQPQHF,TGTGCCACCAGCAGAAGTTTAGGACTTGGGGGATATCAGCCCCAGCATTTT,TRBJ1-5,TRBV15,few,NA
CASSRELWNEQFF,TGTGCCAGCTCGCGGGAGTTGTGGAATGAGCAGTTCTTC,TRBJ2-1,TRBV2,NA,TRBD2
CASSSTGTSGSPSSYEQYF,TGTGCCAGCTCGTCGACCGGGACTAGCGGGTCCCCTAGCTCCTACGAGCAGTACTTC,TRBJ2-7,TRBV18,many,TRBD2
CSAQDRSEQYF,TGCAGTGCCCAGGACCGCAGCGAGCAGTACTTC,TRBJ2-7,TRBV20-1,few,NA
CASRYREDQPQHF,TGTGCCAGCAGATACAGGGAGGATCAGCCCCAGCATTTT,TRBJ1-5,TRBV6-6,NA,NA
CASSSTSAINEQFF,TGTGCCAGCAGCTCGACTAGCGCAATTAATGAGCAGTTCTTC,TRBJ2-1,TRBV11-3,NA,TRBD2
CASSLVSGRGENEQFF,TGCGCCAGCAGCTTGGTATCCGGGAGAGGTGAAAATGAGCAGTTCTTC,TRBJ2-1,TRBV5-1,NA,NA
CASSSPWASGANVLTF,TGTGCCAGTAGTTCGCCTTGGGCCTCTGGGGCCAACGTCCTGACTTTC,TRBJ2-6,TRBV19,few,NA
CSVDFDGRNTGELFF,TGCAGCGTTGATTTCGACGGGAGGAACACCGGGGAGCTGTTTTTT,TRBJ2-2,TRBV29-1,few,NA
CSVEYLGAVFF,TGCAGCGTTGAATATCTGGGGGCGGTGTTCTTC,TRBJ2-1,TRBV29-1,NA,NA
CASRTPLESNYGYTF,TGTGCCAGCAGGACCCCCTTGGAGTCTAACTATGGCTACACCTTC,TRBJ1-2,TRBV28,few,NA
CASSQYPPNTGELFF,TGCGCCAGCAGCCAATACCCCCCCAACACCGGGGAGCTGTTTTTT,TRBJ2-2,TRBV4-1,NA,NA
CASSPRTRLAGGLGTDTQYF,TGTGCCAGCAGCCCCAGGACGAGGCTAGCGGGAGGACTTGGCACAGATACGCAGTATTTT,TRBJ2-3,TRBV14,few,TRBD2
CACRDREKYYEQYF,TGTGCCTGCCGGGACCGAGAAAAGTATTACGAGCAGTACTTC,TRBJ2-7,TRBV30,NA,NA
CAWSLGEGQPQHF,TGTGCCTGGAGTTTGGGGGAAGGCCAGCCCCAGCATTTT,TRBJ1-5,TRBV30,NA,NA
CASSYRGGWQETQYF,TGTGCCAGCAGCTACAGGGGAGGCTGGCAAGAGACCCAGTACTTC,TRBJ2-5,TRBV7-8,few,NA
CASSRDRIDGYTF,TGCGCCAGCAGCCGGGACAGAATCGATGGCTACACCTTC,TRBJ1-2,TRBV5-1,NA,TRBD1
CASSYQQGAYEQYF,TGTGCCAGCAGCTATCAACAGGGGGCCTACGAGCAGTACTTC,TRBJ2-7,TRBV11-2,NA,TRBD1
CASSPRADTQYF,TGTGCCAGCAGCCCCAGAGCAGATACGCAGTATTTT,TRBJ2-3,TRBV7-2,NA,NA
CSVRDQGESYEQYF,TGCAGCGTGAGGGACCAGGGGGAATCCTACGAGCAGTACTTC,TRBJ2-7,TRBV29-1,NA,TRBD1
CASSQAAGRGVTGELFF,TGCGCCAGCAGCCAAGCGGCAGGCCGGGGGGTAACCGGGGAGCTGTTTTTT,TRBJ2-2,TRBV4-3,NA,TRBD2
CASSTGGADTQYF,TGTGCCAGTAGTACGGGTGGGGCAGATACGCAGTATTTT,TRBJ2-3,TRBV19,NA,NA
CATLGQGNTGELFF,TGTGCCACCCTAGGACAGGGGAACACCGGGGAGCTGTTTTTT,TRBJ2-2,TRBV28,NA,TRBD1
CASSLGPGLAGVSWFF,TGTGCCAGCAGTTTAGGTCCGGGACTAGCGGGAGTTTCTTGGTTCTTC,TRBJ2-1,TRBV27,NA,TRBD2
CASSLGGPRTDQPQHF,TGTGCCAGCAGCTTGGGGGGGCCAAGGACCGATCAGCCCCAGCATTTT,TRBJ1-5,TRBV5-6,few,NA